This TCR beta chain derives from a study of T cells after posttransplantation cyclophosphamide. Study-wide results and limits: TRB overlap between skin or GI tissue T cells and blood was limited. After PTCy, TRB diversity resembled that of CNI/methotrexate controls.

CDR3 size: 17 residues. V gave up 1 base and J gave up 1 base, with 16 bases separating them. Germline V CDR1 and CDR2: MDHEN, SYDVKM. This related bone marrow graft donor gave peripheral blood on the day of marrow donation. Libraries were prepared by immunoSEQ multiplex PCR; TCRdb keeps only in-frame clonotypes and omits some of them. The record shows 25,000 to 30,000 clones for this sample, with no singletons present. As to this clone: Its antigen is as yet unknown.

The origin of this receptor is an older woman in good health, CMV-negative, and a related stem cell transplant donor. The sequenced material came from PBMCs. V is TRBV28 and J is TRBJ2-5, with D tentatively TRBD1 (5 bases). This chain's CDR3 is CASSLSGRAGRQETQYF. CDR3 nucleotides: TGTGCCAGCAGTTTATCGGGTCGAGCAGGGCGCCAAGAGACCCAGTACTTC.